The present T cell receptor (beta chain) was sequenced within a study of siplizumab effects on memory and regulatory T cells. Study conclusions and caveats: Mappable CD4+ clones that were alloreactive averaged 68.8% Treg-derived with siplizumab versus approximately 25% in controls. In unstimulated cells, naive T cells appeared more diverse than memory T cells and seemed major alloresponse contributors.

V trimming: 0 bases; J trimming: 6 bases; junction bases outside the gene matches: 1. Germline V lookup: CDR1 KGHSH, CDR2 LQKENI. The length of the CDR3 is 14 residues. As concerns this clone: The antigen is undetermined.

Measured with immunoSEQ multiplex PCR; TCRdb has only the in-frame clones, and not every one. The data show 70,000 to 95,000 clones, with just under 90% seen just once and around 16% held by the top ten. The sequence derives from a human donor in good health. The sample consisted of CD4+ T cells sorted from blood. The chain links TRBV18 to TRBJ1-2, with TRBD1 matching 10 bases. CDR3 in DNA: TGTGCCAGCTCACCACCCGGACAGGGGGATGGCTACACCTTC. Amino acid sequence: CASSPPGQGDGYTF.